This TCR beta chain is drawn from a study of regulatory T cells in long-lasting Graves disease. The overall study: Persistent cases were those of Graves' disease that involved over 5 years of antithyroid drugs with positive TSH receptor antibodies.

Arm-PCR of CDR3 regions and iRepertoire HTBI primers were used to build TCR beta libraries. Via MiXCR, TCRdb re-called the multiplex PCR reads, giving one row per CDR3 protein. The repertoire holds roughly 700,000 distinct CDR3 sequences, with about 32% as singletons. Germline CDR1 SQVTM, CDR2 ANQGSEA. There are 13 residues in the CDR3. V was pared by 1 base and J by 2 bases, with 8 bases between. Study-wide results and caveats: Comparison showed that persistent patients shared more public clonotypes (fewer than 3,000) than new patients (approximately 930). Researchers examined only peripheral blood and not thyroid tissue.

This clonotype has at least ten counts. Its antigen is as yet unknown. Described time point: persistent/refractory GD, antithyroid drugs over 5 years with positive TRAb. Generation of the TCR library employed RNA extracted from PBMCs. The clonotype comes from a female donor with Graves disease. The sequencing used peripheral blood mononuclear cells (PBMCs), collected when the disease was refractory, from a patient treated with antithyroid drugs. The V call is TRBV29-1, the J call TRBJ1-1; D may be TRBD1 (5 bases). The chain's CDR3 is CSVEVQVNTEAFF. DNA of the CDR3: TGCAGCGTTGAAGTACAGGTTAACACTGAAGCTTTCTTT.